This note documents a single TCR beta chain sequence. Trimming at V came to 5 bases and at J to 6 bases, leaving 7 bases not matched to a gene. CDR1 is LNHDA, CDR2 SQIVND, per germline (reference sequence). This CDR3 region has 14 residues. The source of the sample is a study of blood T cell repertoires in COVID-19. Using immunoSEQ multiplex PCR, the repertoire was profiled, and TCRdb retains in-frame clones only, with some absent. The data show about 200,000 clones, with roughly 80% seen just once and more than 9% held by the top ten. Sequenced sample: peripheral blood. The chain joins TRBV19 to TRBJ2-7, with TRBD1 matching 10 bases. The receptor comes from a woman of 80 years or more with acute or convalescent COVID-19. CDR3 protein: CASSRQGASIEQYF. In nucleotides, the CDR3 is TGTGCCAGTAGTCGACAGGGGGCATCGATCGAGCAGTACTTC. The full variable domain, in which reference TRBV19 and TRBJ2-7 provide the parts outside the CDR3, is DGGITQSPKYLFRKEGQNVTLSCEQNLNHDAMYWYRQDPGQGLRLIYYSQIVNDFQKGDIAEGYSVSREKKESFPLTVTSAQKNPTAFYLCASSRQGASIEQYFGPGTRLTVT.